A selection of T cell receptor beta chains follows, all from one sample in a study of blood T cell repertoires in COVID-19. TCRdb keeps only in-frame clones here, not all; method: immunoSEQ multiplex PCR. This sample carries roughly 220,000 clones, about 85% of them seen once, and the ten largest clones take 2.9%. Input material: peripheral blood. These receptors were taken from a man in his fifties or sixties who had recovered from COVID-19. CDR3s include the opening cysteine and the closing phenylalanine or tryptophan. A D gene is named only where the DNA matches it firmly. Clone size is shown for a subset of rows, as once, few, many or a class of expanded clone.

size	J	V	D	DNA	CDR3
.	TRBJ2-7	TRBV27	TRBD2	TGTGCCAGCAGTTTTGGTCGGGGGGGGCGGGGGTACGAGCAGTACTTC	CASSFGRGGRGYEQYF
few	TRBJ1-5	TRBV5-1	TRBD1	TGCGCCAGCAGCTTAACAGGGGGGGTCCGTCAGCCCCAGCATTTT	CASSLTGGVRQPQHF
.	TRBJ2-2	TRBV28	.	TGTGCCAGCAGTTTAAGTGAGGGCCAGGGGGAGCTGTTTTTT	CASSLSEGQGELFF
.	TRBJ2-3	TRBV5-8	TRBD2	TGTGCCAGCAGCTTGTTGGGACTAGCGGGTGATACGCAGTATTTT	CASSLLGLAGDTQYF
few	TRBJ2-7	TRBV7-9	TRBD2	TGTGCCAGCAGCTCCGGACTAGCGGGAGTATCGGCCGAGCAGTACTTC	CASSSGLAGVSAEQYF
.	TRBJ2-7	TRBV27	TRBD2	TGTGCCAGCAGTTTCTCGGTCCGGCCTACTAGCGGAGAGTTCTACGAGCAGTACTTC	CASSFSVRPTSGEFYEQYF
once	TRBJ1-2	TRBV28	TRBD1	TGTGCCAGCAGTTTGAGGACAGGGAATGGCTACACCTTC	CASSLRTGNGYTF
.	TRBJ2-1	TRBV18	.	TGTGCCAGCTCACCACGCGGTTTAGGAATTGAGCAGTTCTTC	CASSPRGLGIEQFF
.	TRBJ1-4	TRBV5-1	.	TGCGCCAGCAGCTTACAGGGAACTAATGAAAAACTGTTTTTT	CASSLQGTNEKLFF
once	TRBJ1-3	TRBV13	.	TGTGCCAGCACCGAAAGGGGTAACTCTGGAAACACCATATATTTT	CASTERGNSGNTIYF
.	TRBJ2-2	TRBV29-1	TRBD2	TGCAGCGTTGAAAGGTCGGCGGGAGGGGTAATCGGGGAGCTGTTTTTT	CSVERSAGGVIGELFF
.	TRBJ1-6	TRBV6-5	.	TGTGCCAGCAGGGACAGCAATAATTCACCCCTCCACTTT	CASRDSNNSPLHF
.	TRBJ2-1	TRBV2	TRBD2	TGTGCCAGCAGTGAAGGGCTAGCGGGAAGGGAACCCCGCAGTGAGCAGTTCTTC	CASSEGLAGREPRSEQFF
.	TRBJ2-3	TRBV9	TRBD2	TGTGCCAGCAGCGATAGAGCGGGAGGGGCAGATACGCAGTATTTT	CASSDRAGGADTQYF
.	TRBJ2-2	TRBV11-2	TRBD2	TGTGCCAGCAGCCCCTCCGGGGGGGGCACCGGGGAGCTGTTTTTT	CASSPSGGGTGELFF
.	TRBJ2-5	TRBV2	.	TGTGCCAGCAGCGTGGACACAGGAAAAACCCAGTACTTC	CASSVDTGKTQYF
few	TRBJ2-5	TRBV18	TRBD2	TGTGCCAGCTCACCGAGACTAGCGGAAGAGACCCAGTACTTC	CASSPRLAEETQYF
.	TRBJ2-1	TRBV19	TRBD2	TGTGCCAGTAGTGGGGGGACTAGTGTTGAATCCAATGAGCAGTTCTTC	CASSGGTSVESNEQFF
.	TRBJ1-5	TRBV28	TRBD1	TGTGCCATCGGGGGGGACAGGGGGCTCGGTGGCAATCAGCCCCAGCATTTT	CAIGGDRGLGGNQPQHF
few	TRBJ1-2	TRBV30	.	TGTGCCGCATCGGGACTACGGGCGACTTACTATGGCTACACCTTC	CAASGLRATYYGYTF
.	TRBJ2-7	TRBV28	.	TGTGCCATTACCGGGACTCCATCCTACGAGCAGTACTTC	CAITGTPSYEQYF
.	TRBJ1-4	TRBV27	.	TGTGCCAGCAGTTTGTTCGGCCTTCGAGGTGAAAAACTGTTTTTT	CASSLFGLRGEKLFF
.	TRBJ1-5	TRBV28	.	TGTGCCAGCCAAGTGGTCGGGAATCAGCCCCAGCATTTT	CASQVVGNQPQHF
few	TRBJ2-7	TRBV30	TRBD2	TGTGCCTGGACCCTCCTGGGGAGGGCCGGCGAGCAGTACTTC	CAWTLLGRAGEQYF
.	TRBJ2-3	TRBV19	TRBD2	TGTGCCAGTAGTATCGGCGGGAGGGGCACAGATACGCAGTATTTT	CASSIGGRGTDTQYF
.	TRBJ2-7	TRBV7-9	TRBD1	TGTGCCAGCAGCCCCGGACAGGGGGCCGACTACGAGCAGTACTTC	CASSPGQGADYEQYF
.	TRBJ2-3	TRBV6-5	.	TGTGCCAGCAGGAGAGAGTTGGTCCCAGATACGCAGTATTTT	CASRRELVPDTQYF
.	TRBJ1-3	TRBV5-1	.	TGCGCCAGCAGCTCATTCTCTGGAAACACCATATATTTT	CASSSFSGNTIYF
.	TRBJ2-7	TRBV19	.	TGTGCCAGTAGTAGTTCTACAGGGCCCTTTTCCTACGAGCAGTACTTC	CASSSSTGPFSYEQYF
.	TRBJ2-1	TRBV3-1/TRBV3-2	TRBD2	TGTGCCAGCAGCCAAGAGAGGCGGTGGAGTACTAGCGGGAGGACTAATGAGCAGTTCTTC	CASSQERRWSTSGRTNEQFF
.	TRBJ2-7	TRBV7-6	.	TGTGCCAGCAGCCTGCCGCCTAGCTCCTACGAGCAGTACTTC	CASSLPPSSYEQYF
.	TRBJ1-1	TRBV28	.	TGTGCCAGCAGTCGAAAAAAGTCCAGGCGTATGAACACTGAAGCTTTCTTT	CASSRKKSRRMNTEAFF
.	TRBJ2-7	TRBV27	.	TGTGCCAGCAGTTCGACCCTGGGCCTGTACGAGCAGTACTTC	CASSSTLGLYEQYF
.	TRBJ1-6	TRBV7-9	.	TGTGCCAGCGACCAGGGCCGAGAAGATAATTCACCCCTCCACTTT	CASDQGREDNSPLHF
few	TRBJ1-6	TRBV24-1	.	TGTGCCACCAGTGATGCAAGACAGCCAAATTCACCCCTCCACTTT	CATSDARQPNSPLHF
.	TRBJ2-3	TRBV11-2	TRBD1	TGTGCCAGCAGCCGGGACAGGGCAACAGATACGCAGTATTTT	CASSRDRATDTQYF
.	TRBJ2-2	TRBV7-2	.	TGTGCCAGCAGCTTGTCGGGGTTAGGGTCGAACACCGGGGAGCTGTTTTTT	CASSLSGLGSNTGELFF
.	TRBJ1-1	TRBV19	.	TGTGCCAGTACCCCTACCTGGAACACTGAAGCTTTCTTT	CASTPTWNTEAFF
.	TRBJ1-1	TRBV19	.	TGTGCCAGTAGAACTGGTCCAGGGAACACTGAAGCTTTCTTT	CASRTGPGNTEAFF
.	TRBJ2-7	TRBV10-1	.	TGCGCCAGCAGTGATGGCGGATCCTACGAGCAGTACTTC	CASSDGGSYEQYF
.	TRBJ2-5	TRBV5-1	.	TGCGCCAGCAGCTTGATGGTACAGCAAGAGACCCAGTACTTC	CASSLMVQQETQYF
.	TRBJ1-3	TRBV28	TRBD1	TGTGCCAGCAGCACAGGGGGGTATGGAAACACCATATATTTT	CASSTGGYGNTIYF
.	TRBJ2-3	TRBV19	.	TGTGCCAGTAGTATAAGGGGAGATACGCAGTATTTT	CASSIRGDTQYF
.	TRBJ1-5	TRBV27	.	TGTGCCAGCAGTTTGTCCAGGGGCGGCAATCAGCCCCAGCATTTT	CASSLSRGGNQPQHF
.	TRBJ1-1	TRBV28	TRBD1	TGTGCCAGCAGTCCGTGGACAGGGAGATCGAACACTGAAGCTTTCTTT	CASSPWTGRSNTEAFF
.	TRBJ2-7	TRBV10-3	TRBD2	TGTGCCATCAGTGATCCCGGTGGACTAGCGGGACCCTACGAGCAGTACTTC	CAISDPGGLAGPYEQYF
.	TRBJ1-6	TRBV18	TRBD1	TGTGCCAGCTCGCTGACAGGGTTAAGTAATTCACCCCTCCACTTT	CASSLTGLSNSPLHF
.	TRBJ1-2	TRBV6-5	TRBD1	TGTGCCAGCAGTTCGGGACAGTCCTATGGCTACACCTTC	CASSSGQSYGYTF
.	TRBJ2-3	TRBV27	TRBD2	TGTGCCAGCAGTTACTACTGGACTAGCGGGAGGCGCGATACGCAGTATTTT	CASSYYWTSGRRDTQYF
.	TRBJ2-2	TRBV19	TRBD1	TGTGCCAGTACCCAGCCGGGACAGGGGGCTTCCACCGGGGAGCTGTTTTTT	CASTQPGQGASTGELFF
few	TRBJ1-2	TRBV7-2	.	TGTGCCAGCAGCCCCGAAACTGGTTCGGGGGTCTATGGCTACACCTTC	CASSPETGSGVYGYTF
.	TRBJ2-3	TRBV9	.	TGTGCCAGCAGCGTAGATAGGGGTGGGGGCACAGATACGCAGTATTTT	CASSVDRGGGTDTQYF
.	TRBJ2-4	TRBV7-2	TRBD1	TGTGCCAGCAGCTCAGGGGGCGGAAACATTCAGTACTTC	CASSSGGGNIQYF
.	TRBJ2-2	TRBV6-4	.	TGTGCCAGCAGTGACCCTTTTAAGGGGAAGCCCGGGGAGCTGTTTTTT	CASSDPFKGKPGELFF
.	TRBJ2-2	TRBV10-3	.	TGTGCCACCCACTTCGGGGTGACCGGGGAGCTGTTTTTT	CATHFGVTGELFF
.	TRBJ2-3	TRBV18	TRBD2	TGTGCCAGCTCACCACTCCGGACTAGCGGGAGGCCCACTAGCACAGATACGCAGTATTTT	CASSPLRTSGRPTSTDTQYF
.	TRBJ1-1	TRBV18	TRBD1	TGTGCCAGCTCACCTTTTAGGGGGCGCGTGGACACTGAAGCTTTCTTT	CASSPFRGRVDTEAFF
.	TRBJ2-5	TRBV7-9	TRBD2	TGTGCCAGCAGCGACCCCGGCTTAGCGGGCGAGGGGCCAGAGACCCAGTACTTC	CASSDPGLAGEGPETQYF
few	TRBJ1-5	TRBV11-2	.	TGTGCCAGCAGCCCGGACAGCCGCAATCAGCCCCAGCATTTT	CASSPDSRNQPQHF
.	TRBJ1-6	TRBV7-2	.	TGTGCCAGCAGCTTAGTCCCGGGGCGGGGGGGGTACTCACCCCTCCACTTT	CASSLVPGRGGYSPLHF